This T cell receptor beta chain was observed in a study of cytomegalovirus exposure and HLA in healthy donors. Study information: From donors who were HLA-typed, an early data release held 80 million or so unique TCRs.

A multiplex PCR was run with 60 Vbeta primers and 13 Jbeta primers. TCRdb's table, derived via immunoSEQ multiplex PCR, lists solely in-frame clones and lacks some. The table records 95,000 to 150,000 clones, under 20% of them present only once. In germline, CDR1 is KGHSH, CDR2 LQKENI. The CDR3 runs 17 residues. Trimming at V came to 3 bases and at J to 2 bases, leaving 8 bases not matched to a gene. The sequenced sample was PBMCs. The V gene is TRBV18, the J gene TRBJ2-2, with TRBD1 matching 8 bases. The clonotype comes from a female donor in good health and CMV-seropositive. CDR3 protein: CASSPDRVWGNTGELFF. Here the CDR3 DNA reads TGTGCCAGCTCACCGGACAGGGTTTGGGGAAACACCGGGGAGCTGTTTTTT.